The 29 T cell receptor beta chains given below trace back to one sample, sequenced in a study of regulatory T cells in long-lasting Graves disease. Library construction for TCR beta used iRepertoire HTBI primers and Arm-PCR of CDR3 regions. Each CDR3 protein gets one entry after TCRdb re-called the multiplex PCR reads with MiXCR. The sample contains approximately 400,000 distinct CDR3 sequences, 15% of which appear only once. Noted time point: newly diagnosed GD, antithyroid drugs for less than 3 months. The TCR library used RNA extracted from PBMCs. This sample was also put to use in a study of T cells in Graves' hyperthyroidism and ophthalmopathy.

The starting material was peripheral blood mononuclear cells (PBMCs), obtained at new diagnosis, from a patient treated with antithyroid drugs. Receptors were obtained from a woman in her 40s with Graves disease.

This clonotype was picked up a small number of times. The V call is TRBV12-3 or TRBV12-4, the J call TRBJ2-1; D gene uncertain. Deletions cut 10 bases from V and 0 bases from J, with 13 bases between. The CDR3 contains 14 residues. CDR3 DNA: TGTGCCATCTTGGTGCTAAGCTCCTACAATGAGCAGTTCTTC. Its translation: CAILVLSSYNEQFF.

The J gene is TRBJ2-5, the V gene TRBV28; 9 bases match TRBD1. V was pared by 6 bases and J by 1 base, with 9 bases of the junction left unmatched. The CDR3 loop spans 16 amino acids. The germline V gene has CDR1 MDHEN and CDR2 SYDVKM. The CDR3 protein is CASSPLPGQGQETQYF. CDR3 nucleotide sequence: TGTGCCAGCAGCCCATTGCCGGGACAGGGCCAAGAGACCCAGTACTTC.

V and J are TRBV5-4 and TRBJ1-6, with D unclear. Trimming shortened V by 3 bases and J by 14 bases, and 9 bases separated the two germline ends. The germline V gene encodes CDR1 SGHNT and CDR2 YYREEE (reference sequence). This CDR3 is built from 11 residues. CDR3 in DNA: TGTGCCAGCAGCTCCCCCGGGTCCCTCCACTTT. It yields the protein CASSSPGSLHF.

This clonotype occurred many times. The genes are TRBV15 and TRBJ1-5, with D unclear. This CDR3 has 15 amino acids. CDR1 LNHNV and CDR2 YYDKDF come from the germline V gene (reference sequence). V was shortened by 0 bases and J by 3 bases, with 9 bases between the two germline ends. Here the CDR3 reads CATSRDPGFNQPQHF. Written as DNA, the CDR3 is TGTGCCACCAGCAGAGATCCCGGGTTCAATCAGCCCCAGCATTTT.

This chain links TRBV10-2 with TRBJ1-2; D not certain. Trimming removed 7 bases at V and 4 bases at J, with 16 bases between. Germline V gene data show CDR1 as WSHSY and CDR2 as SAAADI. CDR3 length: 14 amino acids. The DNA of the CDR3 is TGCGCCAGCACCCCGCTTAGGAGGACCTATGGCTACACCTTC. Its translation: CASTPLRRTYGYTF.

Many counts were recorded for this clonotype. The chain links TRBV2 to TRBJ2-3, with D possibly matching TRBD2 (7 bases). CDR1 SNHLY and CDR2 FYNNEI come from the germline V gene. Trimming took off 8 bases at V and 5 bases at J, with 20 bases between the two ends. There are 15 residues in the CDR3. CDR3: CASAGAPGGEDTQYF. The CDR3 DNA is TGTGCCAGCGCGGGGGCCCCGGGGGGTGAAGATACGCAGTATTTT.

This clonotype was recorded at least ten times. The gene calls are TRBV7-3 and TRBJ2-2; maybe TRBD2 (6 bases). The V end lost 5 bases, the J end lost 7 bases, and 8 bases lay between the germline ends. Per the germline V gene, CDR1 is SGHTA and CDR2 is FQGTGA. The CDR3 is made up of 12 amino acids. CDR3 DNA: TGTGCCAGCAGCCCGGGGGTCGGGGAGCTGTTTTTT. This codes for CASSPGVGELFF.

This clonotype was picked up many times. The genes are TRBV27 and TRBJ2-3, with D possibly called TRBD1 or TRBD2 (6 bases each). The CDR3 runs 15 residues. Looked up from germline, CDR1 is MNHEY and CDR2 is SMNVEV (reference sequence). The ends were cut back, 7 bases at V and 0 bases at J, with 14 bases in the middle. The CDR3 is CASTWGAGSTDTQYF. The DNA for the CDR3 is TGTGCCAGCACCTGGGGGGCAGGTAGCACAGATACGCAGTATTTT.

This clonotype came up a few times. J is TRBJ2-3 and V is TRBV20-1; 7 bases agree with TRBD2. CDR1 DFQATT and CDR2 SNEGSKA come from the germline V gene (reference sequence). CDR3 length equals 17 residues. V dropped 1 base and J dropped 1; count of bases not matched to a gene: 11. CDR3 coding DNA: TGCAGTGCTAGAGGCCGGGACTACAACCTCGGCACAGATACGCAGTATTTT. Translated, it gives CSARGRDYNLGTDTQYF.

This clonotype showed up just a few times. The gene calls are TRBV29-1 and TRBJ2-7; tentatively, D is TRBD1 (6 bases). The germline CDR1 and CDR2 sequences are SQVTM and ANQGSEA. V was clipped by 6 bases and J by 1 base, with 13 bases between them. CDR3 length: 13 residues. The CDR3 DNA reads as TGCAGCGTAGTTGTCGGGACATCCTACGAGCAGTACTTC. This codes for CSVVVGTSYEQYF.

This rearrangement joins TRBV7-2 to TRBJ2-5; a weak D match, TRBD2 (5 bases). The CDR3 has 16 residues. The V gene's germline CDR1 is SGHTA and CDR2 FQGNSA. Deletions cut 2 bases from V and 0 bases from J, with 13 bases between. CDR3 sequence: CASSLKLAIYQETQYF. DNA for the CDR3: TGTGCCAGCAGCTTAAAGCTAGCTATTTACCAAGAGACCCAGTACTTC.

The chain employs TRBV7-6 and TRBJ2-5; D gene unclear. The CDR3 length is 16 residues. V was cut by 0 bases and J by 2 bases, with 13 bases left in between. Germline V gene sequence: CDR1 SGHVS, CDR2 FNYEAQ. For the CDR3, the DNA is TGTGCCAGCAGCTTAGCGCCGGGCCCCGGGCAAGAGACCCAGTACTTC. Translation gives CASSLAPGPGQETQYF.

The chain carries TRBV6-2 or TRBV6-3 and TRBJ2-7; 11 nucleotides align to TRBD2. The CDR3 has 16 residues. Germline CDR1 and CDR2: MNHEY and SVGEGT. Germline trimming cut 6 bases from V and 7 bases from J; bases unmatched to any gene: 14. CDR3 bases: TGTGCCAGCAGGGGTGAGACTAGCGGGACCTCGGGGGAGCAGTACTTC. It codes for CASRGETSGTSGEQYF.

The sample holds a few counts of this clonotype. The chain uses TRBV6-5 and TRBJ2-7, with D unresolved. V lost 0 bases and J 7 bases, leaving 16 bases between the germline ends. Germline V CDR1 and CDR2: MNHEY, SVGAGI. The CDR3 length is 15 residues. CDR3 DNA: TGTGCCAGCAGTTACTCGCTCCGAGCAGGTCAGGAGCAGTACTTC. Its translation is CASSYSLRAGQEQYF.

A word on this clonotype: This may be a read error, as it is one base from a much larger clone. The chain couples TRBV28 to TRBJ1-5; D gene unclear. Per germline, CDR1 MDHEN and CDR2 SYDVKM. Trimming stripped 8 bases from V and 4 bases from J, with 18 bases between. The CDR3 has 15 amino acids. The CDR3 DNA sequence: TGTGCCAGCGGGTACTTGGCCATTGGAAATCAGCCCCAGCATTTT. Amino acid sequence: CASGYLAIGNQPQHF.

This clonotype was found many times. The chain has TRBV2 and TRBJ2-7; 9 bases line up with TRBD1. CDR3 length equals 14 residues. In germline, CDR1 is SNHLY, CDR2 FYNNEI. The ends lost 1 base at V and 6 bases at J; junction bases unmatched: 4. The CDR3 protein is CASSEVTGGIEQYF. In DNA form, the CDR3 reads TGTGCCAGCAGTGAAGTTACAGGGGGCATCGAGCAGTACTTC.

V and J are TRBV18 and TRBJ2-7, with TRBD2 matching 8 bases. There are 16 residues in the CDR3. Trimming cost V 0 bases and J 1 base; bases outside gene matches: 5. Germline lookup yields CDR1 KGHSH and CDR2 LQKENI. The CDR3 DNA reads as TGTGCCAGCTCACCACCGGAGTTAGCGGGGTCCTACGAGCAGTACTTC. It encodes CASSPPELAGSYEQYF.

This clonotype was seen many times. V is TRBV11-3 and J is TRBJ2-3; unclear D gene. The CDR3 runs to 14 residues. V shed 5 bases and J shed 0 bases, with 9 bases lying between them. Germline CDR1 and CDR2: SGHNT and YENEEA. CDR3 loop: CASSRSVSTDTQYF. CDR3 bases: TGTGCCAGCAGCCGCAGCGTTAGCACAGATACGCAGTATTTT.

With respect to this clonotype: A read error may account for a junction end that differs from germline. The gene calls are TRBV5-6 and TRBJ2-5; 11 bases fit TRBD1. The CDR3 has 12 amino acids. The germline V gene has CDR1 SGHDT and CDR2 YYEEEE. The chain's CDR3 is CASSLYRDRGIF. CDR3 nucleotides: TGTGCCAGCAGCCTCTACCGGGACAGGGGGATCTTC.

This clonotype was counted ten times or more. The chain links TRBV2 to TRBJ2-1; D is unclear. The CDR3 is 16 residues long. CDR1 is SNHLY, CDR2 FYNNEI, per germline. V was trimmed by 3 bases and J by 2 bases, leaving 14 bases between them. CDR3 loop: CASSESVAGTYNEQFF. Here the CDR3 DNA reads TGTGCCAGCAGTGAGAGTGTGGCAGGAACCTACAATGAGCAGTTCTTC.

This clonotype was seen many times. The J gene is TRBJ1-2, the V gene TRBV5-6; no definite D call. The CDR3 loop spans 13 amino acids. V lost 1 base and J 3 bases, leaving 7 bases between the germline ends. Looked up from germline, CDR1 is SGHDT and CDR2 is YYEEEE. The CDR3 coding sequence is TGTGCCAGCAGCTTGACACTTGACTATGGCTACACCTTC. It codes for CASSLTLDYGYTF.

In its sample, this clonotype was seen many times. The chain carries TRBV3-1 and TRBJ2-5; D is possibly TRBD2 (5 bases). The CDR3 runs to 17 residues. Germline assignment: CDR1 LGHDT and CDR2 YNNKEL (reference sequence). V lost 0 bases, J lost 1 base, and 15 bases lay in between. CDR3 in DNA: TGTGCCAGCAGCCAAGATTCCCGGCCGGGGTTCCAAGAGACCCAGTACTTC. Translating gives CASSQDSRPGFQETQYF.

This clonotype appeared many times. V and J are TRBV12-3 or TRBV12-4 and TRBJ2-7; TRBD2 aligns across 11 bases. With 5 bases clipped from V and 4 bases from J, the junction kept 4 bases outside the gene matches. The CDR3 consists of 14 residues. The CDR3 protein is CASSTGTSGYEQYF. The CDR3 DNA reads as TGTGCCAGCAGTACCGGGACTAGCGGTTACGAGCAGTACTTC.

This clonotype came up many times. The chain has TRBV7-9 and TRBJ2-6, with unresolved D. This CDR3 spans 16 amino acids. Germline V gives CDR1 SEHNR, CDR2 FQNEAQ (reference sequence). V was pared by 1 base and J by 0 bases, with 7 bases between. The CDR3 region is CASSLVGNSGANVLTF. CDR3 bases: TGTGCCAGCAGCTTAGTGGGTAACTCTGGGGCCAACGTCCTGACTTTC.

This clonotype was recorded many times. The chain combines TRBV18 with TRBJ1-5; perhaps TRBD1 as D (6 bases). Trimming took 3 bases from V and 3 from J, leaving 12 bases between them. Germline lookup yields CDR1 KGHSH and CDR2 LQKENI. CDR3 size: 15 residues. CDR3 protein: CASSPSDRHNQPQHF. For the CDR3, the DNA is TGTGCCAGCTCACCTTCCGACAGGCACAATCAGCCCCAGCATTTT. Full variable domain (remainder filled in from reference TRBV18 and TRBJ1-5): NAGVMQNPRHLVRRRGQEARLRCSPMKGHSHVYWYRQLPEEGLKFMVYLQKENIIDESGMPKERFSAEFPKEGPSILRIQQVVRGDSAAYFCASSPSDRHNQPQHFGDGTRLSIL.

V gene TRBV29-1 combines with J gene TRBJ2-1; possible D gene TRBD1, 5 bases. This CDR3 contains 14 residues. Germline values: CDR1 SQVTM, CDR2 ANQGSEA. V was cut by 7 bases and J by 6 bases, with 19 bases left in between. This CDR3 is CSAGVKQETNEQFF. The CDR3 nucleotides read TGCAGCGCAGGAGTTAAACAGGAGACCAATGAGCAGTTCTTC.

This clonotype occurred many times. The V and J genes are TRBV2 and TRBJ1-1; no clear D. The V end lost 6 bases, the J end lost 4 bases, and 12 bases lay between the germline ends. The CDR3 loop spans 13 amino acids. Germline CDR1 is SNHLY and CDR2 is FYNNEI. CDR3 sequence (DNA): TGTGCCAGCAGGAGCAGGTTTGGCACTGAAGCTTTCTTT. Protein sequence: CASRSRFGTEAFF.

The chain carries TRBV4-1 and TRBJ2-2; tentative D call: TRBD2 (5 bases). The V end was cut by 1 base, the J end by 1 base, with 7 bases between. This CDR3 comprises 15 residues. Germline CDR1 is MGHRA and CDR2 is YSYEKL. CDR3 in DNA: TGCGCCAGCAGCCAAGGAGGGAGGAACACCGGGGAGCTGTTTTTT. The encoded protein is CASSQGGRNTGELFF.

The chain links TRBV11-2 to TRBJ2-3; the match to TRBD2 covers 10 bases. This CDR3 has 16 amino acids. With 1 base clipped from V and 6 bases from J, the junction kept 7 bases outside the gene matches. CDR1 SGHAT and CDR2 FQNNGV come from the germline V gene. In DNA, the CDR3 is TGTGCCAGCAGCTTAGCGCTAGCGGGGGCAGCGGATACGCAGTATTTT. Protein: CASSLALAGAADTQYF. Drawing the rest from reference TRBV11-2 and TRBJ2-3, the complete variable domain is EAGVAQSPRYKIIEKRQSVAFWCNPISGHATLYWYQQILGQGPKLLIQFQNNGVVDDSQLPKDRFSAERLKGVDSTLKIQPAKLEDSAVYLCASSLALAGAADTQYFGPGTRLTVL.